This T cell receptor (beta chain) was profiled in a study of T cells in Graves' hyperthyroidism and ophthalmopathy. Study details: Any treatment followed the collection of peripheral blood at initial diagnosis.

This clonotype has ten or more counts. What it binds is not known. Study results and limitations: Appearing also in blood were most of the thyroid clonotypes expanded above 0.001.

About 10 ml of fresh peripheral blood supplied the PBMCs. Trimming took 5 bases from V and 3 from J; bases not matched to a gene: 8. The germline CDR1 and CDR2 sequences are DFQATT and SNEGSKA (reference sequence). The CDR3 runs to 14 residues. TCR beta CDR3 regions were amplified from RNA transcripts. HTBI primers were employed in a first-round RT-PCR of the TCR CDR3. MiXCR, run by TCRdb on the multiplex PCR reads, gives a single entry per CDR3 protein. The table includes some 270,000 distinct CDR3 sequences, 12% to 15% detected once. The chain links TRBV20-1 to TRBJ2-7, with 9 bases lining up with TRBD2. The sample comprised blood. The sequence was collected from a woman in her forties with Graves' hyperthyroidism. CDR3 sequence: CSALLGLANYEQYF. The CDR3 DNA reads TGCAGTGCTTTGTTGGGACTAGCCAACTACGAGCAGTACTTC.